The text below deals with one T cell receptor (beta chain). What it binds is unknown. The ends were cut back, 7 bases at V and 1 base at J, with 13 bases in the middle. The germline V gene has CDR1 MNHNY and CDR2 SVGAGI (reference sequence). The CDR3 length is 14 residues. The method was immunoSEQ multiplex PCR; TCRdb's version includes in-frame clones alone and lacks a portion of them. Altogether some 20,000 clones are present, roughly 84% being singletons, with the ten largest covering about 2.6%. The data are from a study of a mutant IDH1 vaccine in newly diagnosed glioma. Time point noted: week 47, end of study. All doses held 300 ug of mutant IDH1 20-mer peptide, with topical imiquimod.

The TCR originated in a man in his forties with glioma. The chain recombines TRBV6-6 with TRBJ1-1; D remains ambiguous. The material sequenced was PBMCs, taken from a glioma patient whose treatment included an IDH1 peptide vaccine. The CDR3 DNA reads TGTGCCAGCACCGTGGCAACGGGGAACACTGAAGCTTTCTTT. Translated: CASTVATGNTEAFF.